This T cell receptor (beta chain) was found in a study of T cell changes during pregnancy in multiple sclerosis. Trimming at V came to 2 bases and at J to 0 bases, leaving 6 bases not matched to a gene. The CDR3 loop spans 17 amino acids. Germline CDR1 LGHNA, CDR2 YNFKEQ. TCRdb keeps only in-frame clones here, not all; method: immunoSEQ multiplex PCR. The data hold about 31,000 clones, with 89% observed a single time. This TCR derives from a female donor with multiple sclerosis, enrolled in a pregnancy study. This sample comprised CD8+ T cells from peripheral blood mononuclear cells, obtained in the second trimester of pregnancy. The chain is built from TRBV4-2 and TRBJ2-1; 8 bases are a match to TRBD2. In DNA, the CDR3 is TGTGCCAGCAGCCAACATAACAGCGGGAGCTCCTACAATGAGCAGTTCTTC. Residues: CASSQHNSGSSYNEQFF.